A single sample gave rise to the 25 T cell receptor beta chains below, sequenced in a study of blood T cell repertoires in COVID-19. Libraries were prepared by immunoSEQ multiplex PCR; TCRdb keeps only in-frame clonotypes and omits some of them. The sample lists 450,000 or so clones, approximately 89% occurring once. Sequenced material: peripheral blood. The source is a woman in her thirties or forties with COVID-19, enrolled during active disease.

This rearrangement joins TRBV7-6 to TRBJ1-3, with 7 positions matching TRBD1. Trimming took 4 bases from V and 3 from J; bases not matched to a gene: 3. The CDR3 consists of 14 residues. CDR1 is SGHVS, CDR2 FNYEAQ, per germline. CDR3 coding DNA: TGTGCCAGCAGCTCGACAGGGAATGGAAACACCATATATTTT. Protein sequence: CASSSTGNGNTIYF.

For the CDR3, the DNA is TGTGCCAGCAGTGAAGTCAGGAACACTGAAGCTTTCTTT. The encoded protein is CASSEVRNTEAFF. The chain has TRBV2 and TRBJ1-1; D not resolved. Germline loops: CDR1 SNHLY, CDR2 FYNNEI. This CDR3 is built from 13 residues. V was trimmed by 1 base and J by 1 base, leaving 4 bases between them.

As DNA, the CDR3 is TGTGCCACCAGCGGCGACGACAGGCCTGGGGCCAACGTCCTGACTTTC. This gives the protein CATSGDDRPGANVLTF. The chain joins TRBV15 to TRBJ2-6, with D possibly TRBD1 on 6 matching bases. Germline CDR1 reads LNHNV; CDR2 reads YYDKDF (reference sequence). Trimming removed 5 bases from V and 2 bases from J, with 13 bases in between. The CDR3 sequence is 16 residues long.

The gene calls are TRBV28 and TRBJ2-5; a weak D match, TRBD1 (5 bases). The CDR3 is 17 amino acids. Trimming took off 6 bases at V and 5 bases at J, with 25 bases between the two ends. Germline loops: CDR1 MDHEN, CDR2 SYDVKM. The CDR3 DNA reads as TGTGCCAGCAGCCGGCCCACGTGGTCAGGGATAGTGGAGACCCAGTACTTC. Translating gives CASSRPTWSGIVETQYF.

CDR3: CAWSVGGPAGGNTIYF. The CDR3 coding sequence is TGTGCCTGGAGTGTGGGTGGCCCAGCGGGTGGAAACACCATATATTTT. The chain combines TRBV30 with TRBJ1-3, with D hard to call. The V end was cut by 0 bases, the J end by 3 bases, with 15 bases between. CDR1 GTSNPN and CDR2 SVGIG come from the germline V gene (reference sequence). CDR3 length: 16 residues. Full variable domain (outside the CDR3, taken from reference TRBV30 and TRBJ1-3): SQTIHQWPATLVQPVGSPLSLECTVEGTSNPNLYWYRQAAGRGLQLLFYSVGIGQISSEVPQNLSASRPQDRQFILSSKKLLLSDSGFYLCAWSVGGPAGGNTIYFGEGSWLTVV.

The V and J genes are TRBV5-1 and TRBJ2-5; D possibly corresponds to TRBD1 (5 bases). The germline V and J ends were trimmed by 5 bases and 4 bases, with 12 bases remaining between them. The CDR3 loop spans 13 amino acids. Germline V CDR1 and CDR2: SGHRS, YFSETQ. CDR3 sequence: CASSWGPGETQYF. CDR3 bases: TGCGCCAGCAGTTGGGGCCCCGGAGAGACCCAGTACTTC.

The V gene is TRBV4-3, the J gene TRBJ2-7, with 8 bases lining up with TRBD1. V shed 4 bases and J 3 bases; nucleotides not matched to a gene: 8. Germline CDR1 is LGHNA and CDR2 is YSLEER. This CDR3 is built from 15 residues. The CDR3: CASSRTTGVGYEQYF. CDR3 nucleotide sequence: TGCGCCAGCAGCCGAACGACAGGGGTTGGCTACGAGCAGTACTTC.

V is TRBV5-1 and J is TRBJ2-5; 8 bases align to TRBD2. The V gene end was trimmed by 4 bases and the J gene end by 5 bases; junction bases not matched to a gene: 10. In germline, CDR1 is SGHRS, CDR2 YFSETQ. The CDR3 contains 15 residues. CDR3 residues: CASSPGAGVGETQYF. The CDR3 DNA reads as TGCGCCAGCAGCCCGGGAGCGGGAGTGGGCGAGACCCAGTACTTC. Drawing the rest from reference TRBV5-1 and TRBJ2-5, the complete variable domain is KAGVTQTPRYLIKTRGQQVTLSCSPISGHRSVSWYQQTPGQGLQFLFEYFSETQRNKGNFPGRFSGRQFSNSRSEMNVSTLELGDSALYLCASSPGAGVGETQYFGPGTRLLVL.

CDR3 loop: CASSRTGTGDGYTF. In DNA, the CDR3 is TGTGCCAGCAGTCGTACCGGGACAGGGGACGGCTACACCTTC. The rearrangement uses TRBV6-5 and TRBJ1-2; 10 bases align to TRBD1. Germline V CDR1 and CDR2: MNHEY, SVGAGI. This CDR3 spans 14 amino acids. The V segment lost 5 bases and the J segment 8 bases; nucleotides outside the gene matches: 8.

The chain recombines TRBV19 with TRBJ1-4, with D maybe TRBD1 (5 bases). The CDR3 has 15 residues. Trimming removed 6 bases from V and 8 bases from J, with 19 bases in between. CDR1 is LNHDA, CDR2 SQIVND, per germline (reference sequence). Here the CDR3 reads CASSTLRQREEKLFF. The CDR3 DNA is TGTGCCAGTAGCACCCTTAGACAGCGGGAAGAAAAACTGTTTTTT.

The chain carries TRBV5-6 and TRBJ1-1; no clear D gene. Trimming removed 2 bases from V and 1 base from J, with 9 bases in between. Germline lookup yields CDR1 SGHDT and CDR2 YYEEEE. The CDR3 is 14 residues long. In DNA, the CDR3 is TGTGCCAGCAGCTTTAGACATTCGAACACTGAAGCTTTCTTT. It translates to CASSFRHSNTEAFF.

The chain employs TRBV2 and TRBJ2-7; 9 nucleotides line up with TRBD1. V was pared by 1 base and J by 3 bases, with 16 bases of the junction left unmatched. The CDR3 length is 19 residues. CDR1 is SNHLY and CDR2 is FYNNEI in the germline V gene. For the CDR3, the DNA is TGTGCCAGCAGTGAAGGGCTAGTTATGGGACAGGGACGAGACTACGAGCAGTACTTC. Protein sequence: CASSEGLVMGQGRDYEQYF.

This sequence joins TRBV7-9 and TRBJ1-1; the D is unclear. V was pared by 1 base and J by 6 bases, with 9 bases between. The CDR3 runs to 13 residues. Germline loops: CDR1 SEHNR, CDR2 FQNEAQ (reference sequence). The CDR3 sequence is CASSLGRGPEAFF. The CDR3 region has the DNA TGTGCCAGCAGCTTAGGGCGGGGTCCTGAAGCTTTCTTT.

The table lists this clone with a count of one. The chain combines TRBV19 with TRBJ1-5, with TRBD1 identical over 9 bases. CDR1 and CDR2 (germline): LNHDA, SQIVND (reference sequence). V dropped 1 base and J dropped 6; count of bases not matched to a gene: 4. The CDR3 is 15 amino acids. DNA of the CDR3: TGTGCCAGTAGTATAGGACAGGGGGTAGGTCAGCCCCAGCATTTT. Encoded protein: CASSIGQGVGQPQHF.

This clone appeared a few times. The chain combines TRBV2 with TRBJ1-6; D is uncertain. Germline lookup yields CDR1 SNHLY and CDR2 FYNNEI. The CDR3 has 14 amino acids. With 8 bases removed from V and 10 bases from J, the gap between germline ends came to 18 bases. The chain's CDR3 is CASAGRRGHSPLHF. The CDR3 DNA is TGTGCCAGCGCTGGACGGCGAGGGCACTCACCCCTCCACTTT.

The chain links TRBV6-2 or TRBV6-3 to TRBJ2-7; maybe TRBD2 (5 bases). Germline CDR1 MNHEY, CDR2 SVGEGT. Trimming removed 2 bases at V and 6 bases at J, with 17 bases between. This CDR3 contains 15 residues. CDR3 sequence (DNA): TGTGCCAGCAGTTACCCGAGGAGGCGTGATGGCGAGCAGTACTTC. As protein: CASSYPRRRDGEQYF.

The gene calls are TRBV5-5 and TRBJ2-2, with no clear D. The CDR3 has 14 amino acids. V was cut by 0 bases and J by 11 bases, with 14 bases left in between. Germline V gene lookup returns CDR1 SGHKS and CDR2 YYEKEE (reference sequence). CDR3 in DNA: TGTGCCAGCAGCTTGGTGTCTCCCGGTAAAGAGCTGTTTTTT. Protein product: CASSLVSPGKELFF.

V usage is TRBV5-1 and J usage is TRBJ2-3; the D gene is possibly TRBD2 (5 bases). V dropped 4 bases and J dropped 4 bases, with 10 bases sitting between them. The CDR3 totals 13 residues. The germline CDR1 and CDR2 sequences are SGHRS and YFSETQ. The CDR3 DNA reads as TGCGCCAGCAGCCCGGGGTGGGCAGATACGCAGTATTTT. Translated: CASSPGWADTQYF. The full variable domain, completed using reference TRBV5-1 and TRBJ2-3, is KAGVTQTPRYLIKTRGQQVTLSCSPISGHRSVSWYQQTPGQGLQFLFEYFSETQRNKGNFPGRFSGRQFSNSRSEMNVSTLELGDSALYLCASSPGWADTQYFGPGTRLTVL.

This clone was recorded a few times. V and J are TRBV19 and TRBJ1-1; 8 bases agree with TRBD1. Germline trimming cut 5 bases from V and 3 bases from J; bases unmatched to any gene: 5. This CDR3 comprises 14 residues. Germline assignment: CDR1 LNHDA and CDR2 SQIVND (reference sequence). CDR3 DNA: TGTGCCAGTAGTCTCATGGACAGGGACACTGAAGCTTTCTTT. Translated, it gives CASSLMDRDTEAFF. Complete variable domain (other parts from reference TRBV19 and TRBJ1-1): DGGITQSPKYLFRKEGQNVTLSCEQNLNHDAMYWYRQDPGQGLRLIYYSQIVNDFQKGDIAEGYSVSREKKESFPLTVTSAQKNPTAFYLCASSLMDRDTEAFFGQGTRLTVV.

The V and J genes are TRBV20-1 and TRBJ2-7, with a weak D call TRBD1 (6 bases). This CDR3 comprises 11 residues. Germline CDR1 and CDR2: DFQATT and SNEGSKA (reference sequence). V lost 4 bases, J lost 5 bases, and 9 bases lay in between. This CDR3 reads CSATHRDEQYF. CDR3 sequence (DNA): TGCAGTGCTACTCACAGGGACGAGCAGTACTTC.

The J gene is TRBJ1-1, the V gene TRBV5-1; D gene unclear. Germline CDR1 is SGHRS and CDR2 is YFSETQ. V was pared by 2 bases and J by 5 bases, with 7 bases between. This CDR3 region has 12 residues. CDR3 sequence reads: CASSFAGTEAFF. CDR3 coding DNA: TGCGCCAGCAGCTTCGCGGGGACTGAAGCTTTCTTT.

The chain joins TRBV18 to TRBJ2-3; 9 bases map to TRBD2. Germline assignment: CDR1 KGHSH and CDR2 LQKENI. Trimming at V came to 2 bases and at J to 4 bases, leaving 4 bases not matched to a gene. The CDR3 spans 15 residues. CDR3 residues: CASSPGRGGPDTQYF. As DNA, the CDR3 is TGTGCCAGCTCACCAGGGCGGGGGGGGCCAGATACGCAGTATTTT.

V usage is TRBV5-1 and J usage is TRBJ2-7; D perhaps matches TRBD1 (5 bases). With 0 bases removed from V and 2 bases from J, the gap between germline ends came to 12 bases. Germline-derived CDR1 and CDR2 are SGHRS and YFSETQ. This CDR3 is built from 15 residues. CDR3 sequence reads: CASSLGQGGPYEQYF. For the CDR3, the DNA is TGCGCCAGCAGCTTGGGGCAGGGTGGCCCCTACGAGCAGTACTTC.

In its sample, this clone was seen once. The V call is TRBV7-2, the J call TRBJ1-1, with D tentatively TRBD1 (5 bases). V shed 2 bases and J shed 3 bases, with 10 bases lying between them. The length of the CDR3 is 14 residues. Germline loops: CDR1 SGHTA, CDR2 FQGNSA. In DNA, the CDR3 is TGTGCCAGCAGCTTACTCGACAGTTACACTGAAGCTTTCTTT. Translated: CASSLLDSYTEAFF. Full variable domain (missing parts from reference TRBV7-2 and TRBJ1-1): GAGVSQSPSNKVTEKGKDVELRCDPISGHTALYWYRQSLGQGLEFLIYFQGNSAPDKSGLPSDRFSAERTGGSVSTLTIQRTQQEDSAVYLCASSLLDSYTEAFFGQGTRLTVV.

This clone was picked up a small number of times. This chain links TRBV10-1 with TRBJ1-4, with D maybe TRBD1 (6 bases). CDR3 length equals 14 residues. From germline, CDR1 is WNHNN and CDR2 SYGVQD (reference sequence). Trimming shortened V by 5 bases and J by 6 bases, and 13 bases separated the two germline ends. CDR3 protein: CASSRGRGDEKLFF. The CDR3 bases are TGCGCCAGCAGTAGGGGGAGGGGGGATGAAAAACTGTTTTTT.